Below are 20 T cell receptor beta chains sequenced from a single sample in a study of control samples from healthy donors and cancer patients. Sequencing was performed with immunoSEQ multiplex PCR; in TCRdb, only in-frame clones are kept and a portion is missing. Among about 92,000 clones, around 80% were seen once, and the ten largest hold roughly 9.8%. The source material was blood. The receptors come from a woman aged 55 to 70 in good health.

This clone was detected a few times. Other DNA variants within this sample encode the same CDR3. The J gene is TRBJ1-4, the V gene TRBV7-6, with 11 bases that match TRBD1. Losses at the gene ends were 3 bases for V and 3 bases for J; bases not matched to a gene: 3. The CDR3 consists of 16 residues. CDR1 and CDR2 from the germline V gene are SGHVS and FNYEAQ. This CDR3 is CASSLGQGGANEKLFF. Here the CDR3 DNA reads TGTGCCAGCAGCTTGGGACAGGGGGGAGCTAATGAAAAACTGTTTTTT.

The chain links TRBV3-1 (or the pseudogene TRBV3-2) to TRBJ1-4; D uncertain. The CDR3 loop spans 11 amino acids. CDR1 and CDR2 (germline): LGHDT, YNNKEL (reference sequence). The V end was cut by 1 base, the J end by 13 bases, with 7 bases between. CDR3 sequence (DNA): TGTGCCAGCAGCCAAGCCGCTCTACTGTTTTTT. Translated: CASSQAALLFF.

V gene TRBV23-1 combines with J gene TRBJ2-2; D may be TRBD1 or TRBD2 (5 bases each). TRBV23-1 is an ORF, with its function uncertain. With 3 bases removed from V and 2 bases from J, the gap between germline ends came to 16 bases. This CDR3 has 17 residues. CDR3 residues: CASSHRSGQANTGELFF. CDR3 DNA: TGCGCCAGCAGTCACCGTTCGGGGCAGGCCAACACCGGGGAGCTGTTTTTT.

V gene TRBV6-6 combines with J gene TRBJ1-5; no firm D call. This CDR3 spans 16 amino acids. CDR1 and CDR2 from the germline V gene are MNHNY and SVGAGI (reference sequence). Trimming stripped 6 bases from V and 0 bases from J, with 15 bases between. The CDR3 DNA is TGTGCCAGCAGCACCCCCGGGGAGTATAGCAATCAGCCCCAGCATTTT. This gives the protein CASSTPGEYSNQPQHF.

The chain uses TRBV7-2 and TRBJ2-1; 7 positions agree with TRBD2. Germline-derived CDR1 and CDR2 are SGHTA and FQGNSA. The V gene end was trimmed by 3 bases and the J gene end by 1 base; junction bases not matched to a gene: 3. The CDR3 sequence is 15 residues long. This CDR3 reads CASSLGGGSYNEQFF. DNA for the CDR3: TGTGCCAGCAGCTTGGGCGGGGGTTCCTACAATGAGCAGTTCTTC.

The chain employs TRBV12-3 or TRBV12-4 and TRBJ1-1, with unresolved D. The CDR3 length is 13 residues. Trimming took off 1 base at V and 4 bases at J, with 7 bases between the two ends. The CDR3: CASSLDGFTEAFF. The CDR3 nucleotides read TGTGCCAGCAGTTTAGACGGGTTCACTGAAGCTTTCTTT.

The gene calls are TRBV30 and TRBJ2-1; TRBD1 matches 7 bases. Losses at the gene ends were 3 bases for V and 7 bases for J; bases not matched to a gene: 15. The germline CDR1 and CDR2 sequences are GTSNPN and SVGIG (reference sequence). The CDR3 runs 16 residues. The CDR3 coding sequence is TGTGCCTGGAGGAGTCTCCCTGACAGGGCGAGGAATGAGCAGTTCTTC. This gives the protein CAWRSLPDRARNEQFF.

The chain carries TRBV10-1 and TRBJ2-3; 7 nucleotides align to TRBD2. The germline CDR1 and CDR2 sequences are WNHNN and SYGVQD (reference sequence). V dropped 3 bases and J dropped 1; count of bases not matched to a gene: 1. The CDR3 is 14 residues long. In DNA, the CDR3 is TGCGCCAGCAGTGAAAGCGGGGGCACAGATACGCAGTATTTT. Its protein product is CASSESGGTDTQYF.

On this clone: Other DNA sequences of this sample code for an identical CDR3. CDR3 coding DNA: TGTGCCACTCACCCTAGCGGCATCACCGGGGAGCTGTTTTTT. Its protein is CATHPSGITGELFF. The chain carries TRBV19 and TRBJ2-2; 7 bases fit TRBD2. The CDR3 contains 14 residues. With V trimmed by 10 bases and J by 4 bases, 9 bases remained unmatched. Germline V lookup: CDR1 LNHDA, CDR2 SQIVND (reference sequence).

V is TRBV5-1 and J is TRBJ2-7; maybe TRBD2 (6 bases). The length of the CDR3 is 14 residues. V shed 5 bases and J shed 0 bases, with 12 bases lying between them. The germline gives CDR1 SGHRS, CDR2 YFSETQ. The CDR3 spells CASRRDSSSYEQYF. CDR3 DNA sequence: TGCGCCAGCAGGCGGGACTCTAGCTCCTACGAGCAGTACTTC.

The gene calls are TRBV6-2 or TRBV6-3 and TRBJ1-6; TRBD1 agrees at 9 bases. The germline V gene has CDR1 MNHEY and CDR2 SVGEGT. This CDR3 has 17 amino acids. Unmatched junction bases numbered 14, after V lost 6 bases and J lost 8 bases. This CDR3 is CASSRTRDREEDSPLHF. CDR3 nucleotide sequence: TGTGCCAGCAGCCGAACCCGGGACAGGGAAGAGGATTCACCCCTCCACTTT.

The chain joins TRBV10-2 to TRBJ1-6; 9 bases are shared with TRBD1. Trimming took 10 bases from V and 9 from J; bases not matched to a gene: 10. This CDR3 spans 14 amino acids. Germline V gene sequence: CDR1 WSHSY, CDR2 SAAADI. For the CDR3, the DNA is TGCGCCACCTCACAGGGGGCTACGAGTTCACCCCTCCACTTT. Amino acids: CATSQGATSSPLHF.

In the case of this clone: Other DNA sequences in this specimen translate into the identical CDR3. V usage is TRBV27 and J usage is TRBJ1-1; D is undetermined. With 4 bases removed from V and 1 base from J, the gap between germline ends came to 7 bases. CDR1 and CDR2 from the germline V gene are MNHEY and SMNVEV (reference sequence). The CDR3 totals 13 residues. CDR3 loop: CASSYRENTEAFF. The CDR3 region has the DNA TGTGCCAGCAGTTACCGGGAGAACACTGAAGCTTTCTTT.

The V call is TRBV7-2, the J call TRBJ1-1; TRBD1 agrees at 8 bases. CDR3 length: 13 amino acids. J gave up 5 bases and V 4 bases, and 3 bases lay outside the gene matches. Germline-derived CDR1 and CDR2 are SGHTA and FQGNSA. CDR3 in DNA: TGTGCCAGCAGCTCACAGGGGGAAACTGAAGCTTTCTTT. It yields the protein CASSSQGETEAFF.

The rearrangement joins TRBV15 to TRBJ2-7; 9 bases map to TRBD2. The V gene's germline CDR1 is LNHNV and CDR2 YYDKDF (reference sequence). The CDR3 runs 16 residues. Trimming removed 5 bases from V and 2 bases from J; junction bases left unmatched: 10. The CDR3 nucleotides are TGTGCCACCAGCGGACTGAGCGGGGGGAAGACCTACGAGCAGTACTTC. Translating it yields CATSGLSGGKTYEQYF.

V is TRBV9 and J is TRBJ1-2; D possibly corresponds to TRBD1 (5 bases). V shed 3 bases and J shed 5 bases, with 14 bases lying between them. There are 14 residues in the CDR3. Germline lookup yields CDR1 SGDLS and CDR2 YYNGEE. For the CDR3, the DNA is TGTGCCAGCAGCGAGAGGGGAGTTGCTTATGGCTACACCTTC. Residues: CASSERGVAYGYTF.

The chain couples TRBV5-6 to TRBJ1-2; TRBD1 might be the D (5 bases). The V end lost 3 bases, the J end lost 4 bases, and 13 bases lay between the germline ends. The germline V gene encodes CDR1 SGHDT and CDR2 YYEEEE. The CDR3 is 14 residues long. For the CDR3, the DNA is TGTGCCAGCAGCTCGCAGGGCCAAGCCTATGGCTACACCTTC. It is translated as CASSSQGQAYGYTF.

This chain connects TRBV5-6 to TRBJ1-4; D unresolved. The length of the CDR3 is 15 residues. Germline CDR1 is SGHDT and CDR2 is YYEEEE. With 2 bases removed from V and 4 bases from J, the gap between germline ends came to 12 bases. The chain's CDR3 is CASSFLGKNNEKLFF. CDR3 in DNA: TGTGCCAGCAGCTTTTTAGGGAAGAATAATGAAAAACTGTTTTTT.

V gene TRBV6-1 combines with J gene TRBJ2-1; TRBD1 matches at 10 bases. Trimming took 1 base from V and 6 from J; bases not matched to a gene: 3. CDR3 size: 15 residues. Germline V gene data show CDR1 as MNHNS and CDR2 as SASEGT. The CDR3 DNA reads TGTGCCAGCAGTGAAGGACAGGGGGCGGTCAATGAGCAGTTCTTC. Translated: CASSEGQGAVNEQFF.

The CDR3 DNA reads as TGTGCCAGCAGCTTAGTAGGGGGTAGCGGGGGCTACAATGAGCAGTTCTTC. Translated, it gives CASSLVGGSGGYNEQFF. The chain has TRBV7-8 and TRBJ2-1, with 9 bases aligning to TRBD2. The CDR3 contains 17 residues. Looked up from germline, CDR1 is SGHVS and CDR2 is FQNEAQ. The trim removed 1 base at V and 3 bases at J, leaving 7 bases unmatched.